Sequencing of this TCR beta chain was carried out in a study of control samples from healthy donors and cancer patients. The repertoire was sequenced with immunoSEQ multiplex PCR; TCRdb's copy has only in-frame clones and lacks some. Seen here are more than 100,000 clones, roughly 92% observed once, and the top ten hold 7.8%. This CDR3 has 19 residues. In germline, CDR1 is MDHEN, CDR2 SYDVKM. The V and J ends lost 6 bases and 0 bases respectively, with 25 bases between them. This receptor was identified in a woman between 18 and 29 years old in good health. Sequenced: blood. The chain recombines TRBV28 with TRBJ2-3; D ambiguous. The CDR3 here is CASSARAPIVGGSTDTQYF. The CDR3 DNA reads TGTGCCAGCAGCGCTAGGGCGCCCATCGTCGGTGGAAGCACAGATACGCAGTATTTT. Looking up the rest from reference TRBV28 and TRBJ2-3 gives the full variable domain: DVKVTQSSRYLVKRTGEKVFLECVQDMDHENMFWYRQDPGLGLRLIYFSYDVKMKEKGDIPEGYSVSREKKERFSLILESASTNQTSMYLCASSARAPIVGGSTDTQYFGPGTRLTVL.